The text below deals with one T cell receptor (beta chain). Its antigen is as yet unknown. The data were obtained in a study of T cells after yellow fever vaccination. Overall study: Fractions of limited cellularity were prepared by means of SMART-Seq v4 Ultra Low Input.

Study-wide points: Contaminating bulk clonotypes could be abundant in FACS-sorted repertoires.

A process of 5'RACE template switching, which added a universal primer site and UMIs, was used to make TCR cDNA. TCRdb reprocessed the 5' RACE reads via MiXCR and lists one record per CDR3 protein. The repertoire holds 250,000 or so distinct CDR3 sequences, with 6.5% to 7.5% as singletons. This CDR3 spans 15 amino acids. Trimming removed 2 bases from V and 5 bases from J; junction bases left unmatched: 8. CDR1 DFQATT and CDR2 SNEGSKA come from the germline V gene (reference sequence). The sequencing here drew on CD4+ T cells sorted from PBMCs, taken on the day of the yellow fever booster vaccination. The sequence was collected from a man younger than 45 who received the YFV17D yellow fever vaccine. The chain employs TRBV20-1 and TRBJ2-1, with 8 bases fitting TRBD1. The CDR3: CSARRGQGLDNEQFF. CDR3 coding DNA: TGCAGTGCTAGACGAGGACAGGGCTTGGACAATGAGCAGTTCTTC.